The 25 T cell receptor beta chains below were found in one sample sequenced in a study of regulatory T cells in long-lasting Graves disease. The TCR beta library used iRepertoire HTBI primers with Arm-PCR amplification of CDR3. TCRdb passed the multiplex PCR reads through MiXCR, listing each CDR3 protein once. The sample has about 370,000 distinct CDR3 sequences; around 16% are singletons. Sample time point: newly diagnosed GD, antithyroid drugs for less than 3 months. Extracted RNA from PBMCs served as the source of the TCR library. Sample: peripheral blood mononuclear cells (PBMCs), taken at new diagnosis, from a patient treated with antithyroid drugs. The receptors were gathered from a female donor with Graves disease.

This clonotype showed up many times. CDR3 residues: CATSRDLPQGRSNQPQHF. The CDR3 bases are TGTGCCACCAGCAGAGATCTCCCACAGGGAAGGAGCAATCAGCCCCAGCATTTT. The chain joins TRBV15 to TRBJ1-5; the D gene is possibly TRBD1 (6 bases). V shed 0 bases and J shed 1 base, with 16 bases lying between them. The germline V gene encodes CDR1 LNHNV and CDR2 YYDKDF (reference sequence). The CDR3 sequence is 18 residues long.

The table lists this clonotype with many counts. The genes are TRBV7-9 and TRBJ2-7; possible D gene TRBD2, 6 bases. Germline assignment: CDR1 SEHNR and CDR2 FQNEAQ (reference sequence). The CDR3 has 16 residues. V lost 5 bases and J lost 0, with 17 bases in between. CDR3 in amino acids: CASSAPGGPSSYEQYF. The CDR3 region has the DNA TGTGCCAGCAGCGCCCCAGGAGGGCCTAGCTCCTACGAGCAGTACTTC.

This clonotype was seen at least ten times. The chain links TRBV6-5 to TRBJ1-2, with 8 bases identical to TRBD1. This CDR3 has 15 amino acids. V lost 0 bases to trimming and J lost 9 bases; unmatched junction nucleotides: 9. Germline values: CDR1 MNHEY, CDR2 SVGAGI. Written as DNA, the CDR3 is TGTGCCAGCAGTTACTCGTTGGGACAGGCTTATAGCTACACCTTC. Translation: CASSYSLGQAYSYTF.

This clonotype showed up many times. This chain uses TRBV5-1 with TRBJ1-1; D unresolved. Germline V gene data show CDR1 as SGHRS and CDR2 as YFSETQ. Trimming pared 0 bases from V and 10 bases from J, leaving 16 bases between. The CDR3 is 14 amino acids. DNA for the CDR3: TGCGCCAGCAGCTTGGAGTTTGGGCCGACAAGAGCTTTCTTT. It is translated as CASSLEFGPTRAFF.

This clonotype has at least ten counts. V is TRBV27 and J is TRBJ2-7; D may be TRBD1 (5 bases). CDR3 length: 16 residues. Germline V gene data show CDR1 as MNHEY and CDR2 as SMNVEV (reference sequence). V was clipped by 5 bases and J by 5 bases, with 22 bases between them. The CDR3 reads CASSPIHDRQFHEQYF. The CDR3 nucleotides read TGTGCCAGCAGTCCGATCCACGACCGACAGTTCCACGAGCAGTACTTC.

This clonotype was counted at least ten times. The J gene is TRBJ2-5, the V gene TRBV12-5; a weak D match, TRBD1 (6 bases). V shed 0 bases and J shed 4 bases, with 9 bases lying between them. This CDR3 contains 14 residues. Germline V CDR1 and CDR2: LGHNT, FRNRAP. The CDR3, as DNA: TGTGCTAGTGGTTTGGTACGAGGGGGAGAGACCCAGTACTTC. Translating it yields CASGLVRGGETQYF.

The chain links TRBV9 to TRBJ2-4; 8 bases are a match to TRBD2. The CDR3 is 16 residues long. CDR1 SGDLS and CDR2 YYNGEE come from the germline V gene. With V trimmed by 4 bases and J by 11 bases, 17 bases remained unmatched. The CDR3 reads CASSTGAGALGVVQYF. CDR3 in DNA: TGTGCCAGCAGCACCGGAGCGGGGGCCCTAGGGGTGGTTCAGTACTTC.

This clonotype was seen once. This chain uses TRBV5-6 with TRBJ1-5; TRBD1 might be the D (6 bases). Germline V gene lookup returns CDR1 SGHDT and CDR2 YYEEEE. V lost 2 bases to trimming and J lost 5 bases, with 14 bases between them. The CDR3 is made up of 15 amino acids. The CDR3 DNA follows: TGTGCCAGCAGCTTTGGGGGCAGCCAATATCAGCCCCAGCATTTT. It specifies CASSFGGSQYQPQHF.

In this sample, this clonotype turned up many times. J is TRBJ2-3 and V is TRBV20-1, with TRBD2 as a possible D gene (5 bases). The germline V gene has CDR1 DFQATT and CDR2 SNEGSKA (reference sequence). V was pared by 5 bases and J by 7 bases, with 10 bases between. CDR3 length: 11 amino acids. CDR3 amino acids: CSASPGNTQYF. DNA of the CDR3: TGCAGTGCTTCCCCCGGGAATACGCAGTATTTT.

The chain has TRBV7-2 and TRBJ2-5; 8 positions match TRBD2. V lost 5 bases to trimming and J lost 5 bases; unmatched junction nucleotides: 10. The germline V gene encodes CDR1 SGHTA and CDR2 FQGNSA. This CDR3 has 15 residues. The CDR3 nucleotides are TGTGCCAGCAGCACGGCCGGGACTAGGTTGGAGACCCAGTACTTC. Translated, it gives CASSTAGTRLETQYF.

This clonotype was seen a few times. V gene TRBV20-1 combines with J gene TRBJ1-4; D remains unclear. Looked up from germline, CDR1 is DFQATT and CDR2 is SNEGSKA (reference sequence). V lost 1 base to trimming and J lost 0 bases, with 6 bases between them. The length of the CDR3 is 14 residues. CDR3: CSARGTATNEKLFF. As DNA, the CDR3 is TGCAGTGCTAGAGGAACAGCAACTAATGAAAAACTGTTTTTT.

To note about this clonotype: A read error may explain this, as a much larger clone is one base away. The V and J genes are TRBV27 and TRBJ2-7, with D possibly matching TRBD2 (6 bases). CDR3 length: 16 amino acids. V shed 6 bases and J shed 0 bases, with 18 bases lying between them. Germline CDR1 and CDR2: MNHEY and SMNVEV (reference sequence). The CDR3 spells CASSLGGPYVSYEQYF. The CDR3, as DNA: TGTGCCAGCAGCCTGGGGGGACCGTATGTCTCCTACGAGCAGTACTTC.

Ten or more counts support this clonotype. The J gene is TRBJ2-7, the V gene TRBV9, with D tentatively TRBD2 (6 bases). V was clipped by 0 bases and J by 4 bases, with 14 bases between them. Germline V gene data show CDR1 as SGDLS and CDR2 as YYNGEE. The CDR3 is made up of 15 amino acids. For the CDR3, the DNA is TGTGCCAGCAGCGTAGACGGGGGAACCCAATACGAGCAGTACTTC. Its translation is CASSVDGGTQYEQYF.

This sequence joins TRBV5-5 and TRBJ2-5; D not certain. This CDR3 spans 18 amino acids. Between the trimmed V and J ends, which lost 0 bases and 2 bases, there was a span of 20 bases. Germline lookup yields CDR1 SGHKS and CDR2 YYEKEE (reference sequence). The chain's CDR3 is CASSLDGSPHFPQETQYF. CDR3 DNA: TGTGCCAGCAGCTTGGATGGTTCCCCGCACTTCCCACAAGAGACCCAGTACTTC.

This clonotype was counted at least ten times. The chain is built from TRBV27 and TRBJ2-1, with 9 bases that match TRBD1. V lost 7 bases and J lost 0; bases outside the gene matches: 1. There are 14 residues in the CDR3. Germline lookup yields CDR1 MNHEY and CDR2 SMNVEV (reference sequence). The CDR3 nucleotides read TGTGCCAGCACGACAGGGGGCTCCTACAATGAGCAGTTCTTC. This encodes CASTTGGSYNEQFF.

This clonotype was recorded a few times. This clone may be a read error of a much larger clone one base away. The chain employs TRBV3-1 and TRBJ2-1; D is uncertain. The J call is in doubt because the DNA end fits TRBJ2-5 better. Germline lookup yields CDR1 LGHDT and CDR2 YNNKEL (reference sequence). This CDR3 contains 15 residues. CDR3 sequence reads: CASSRIRTKHETQYF. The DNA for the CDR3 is TGTGCCAGCAGCCGGATCAGGACGAAACATGAGACCCAGTACTTC.

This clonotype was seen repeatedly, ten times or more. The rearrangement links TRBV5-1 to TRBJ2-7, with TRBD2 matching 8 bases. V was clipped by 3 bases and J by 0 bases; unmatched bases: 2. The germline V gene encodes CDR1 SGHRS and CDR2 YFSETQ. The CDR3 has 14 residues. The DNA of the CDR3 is TGCGCCAGCAGCTCGGGGGGGGACTCCTACGAGCAGTACTTC. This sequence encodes CASSSGGDSYEQYF.

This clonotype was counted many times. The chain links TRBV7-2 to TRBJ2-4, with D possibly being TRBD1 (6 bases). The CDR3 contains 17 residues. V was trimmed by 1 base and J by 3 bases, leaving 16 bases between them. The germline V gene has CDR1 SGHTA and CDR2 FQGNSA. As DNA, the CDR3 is TGTGCCAGCAGCTTAGATCCTCCAGGGGCCCACAAAAACATTCAGTACTTC. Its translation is CASSLDPPGAHKNIQYF.

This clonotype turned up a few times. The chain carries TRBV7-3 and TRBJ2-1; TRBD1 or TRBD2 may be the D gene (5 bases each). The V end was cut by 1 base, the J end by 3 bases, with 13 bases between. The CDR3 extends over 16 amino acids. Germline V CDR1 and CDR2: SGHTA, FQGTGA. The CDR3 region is CASSLNAGALYNEQFF. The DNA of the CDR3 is TGTGCCAGCAGCTTAAATGCCGGGGCCCTCTACAATGAGCAGTTCTTC.

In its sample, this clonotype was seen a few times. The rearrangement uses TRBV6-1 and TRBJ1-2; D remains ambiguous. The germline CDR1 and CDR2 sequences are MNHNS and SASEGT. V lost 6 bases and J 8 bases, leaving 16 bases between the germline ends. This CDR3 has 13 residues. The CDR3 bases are TGTGCCAGCAGGCGAACGAGGGTGGACGGCTACACCTTC. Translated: CASRRTRVDGYTF.

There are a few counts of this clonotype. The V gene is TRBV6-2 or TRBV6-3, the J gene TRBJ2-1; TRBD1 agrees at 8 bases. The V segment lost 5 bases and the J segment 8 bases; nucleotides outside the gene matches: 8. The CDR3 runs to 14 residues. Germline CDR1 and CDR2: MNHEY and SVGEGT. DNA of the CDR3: TGTGCCAGCAGTGAATATGGACAGGGCCATGAGCAGTTCTTC. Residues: CASSEYGQGHEQFF.

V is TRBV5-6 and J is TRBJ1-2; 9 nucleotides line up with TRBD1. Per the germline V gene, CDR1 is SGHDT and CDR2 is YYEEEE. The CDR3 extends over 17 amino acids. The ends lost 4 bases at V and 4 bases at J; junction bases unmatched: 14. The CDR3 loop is CASSNAPSGTGRYGYTF. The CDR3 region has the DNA TGTGCCAGCAGCAACGCTCCCTCCGGGACAGGGCGCTATGGCTACACCTTC.

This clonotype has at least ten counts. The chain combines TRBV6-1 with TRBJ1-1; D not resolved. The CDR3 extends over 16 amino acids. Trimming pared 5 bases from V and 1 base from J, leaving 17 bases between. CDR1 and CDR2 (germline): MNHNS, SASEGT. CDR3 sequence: CASSLSRSGGNTEAFF. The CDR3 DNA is TGTGCCAGCAGTCTTAGCCGGTCCGGTGGGAACACTGAAGCTTTCTTT.

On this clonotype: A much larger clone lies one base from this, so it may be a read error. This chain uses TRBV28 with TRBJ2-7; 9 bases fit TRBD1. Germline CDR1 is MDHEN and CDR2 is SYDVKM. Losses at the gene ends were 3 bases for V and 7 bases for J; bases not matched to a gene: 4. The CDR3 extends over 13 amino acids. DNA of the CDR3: TGTGCCAGCAGTTTCCGACAGGGGGGTGAGCAGTACTTC. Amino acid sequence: CASSFRQGGEQYF.

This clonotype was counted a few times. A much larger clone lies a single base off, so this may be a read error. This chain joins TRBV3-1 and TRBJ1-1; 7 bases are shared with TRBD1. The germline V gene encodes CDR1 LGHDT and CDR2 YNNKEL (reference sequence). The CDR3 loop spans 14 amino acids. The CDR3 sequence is CAGSARDSHTEAFF. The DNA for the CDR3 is TGTGCCGGCAGCGCCCGGGACAGCCACACTGAAGCTTTCTTT.